This is a list of T cell receptor beta chains from one sample in a study of shared clonotypes between healthy human individuals. The protocol was immunoSEQ multiplex PCR, while the TCRdb copy is restricted to in-frame clones and leaves out a portion. The table has 180,000 or so clones, over 80% seen once. Sequenced: naive CD4+ T cells sorted from blood. The receptors shown here come from a woman aged 25-40 years in good health. CDR3s leave out the opening cysteine and the closing phenylalanine or tryptophan. Fields, in order: CDR3 protein, V gene.

ASSPLRGAAEETQY,TRBV18
ASSLRDVGEVGYEQY,TRBV7-8
ATSRDGASGRHYNEQF,TRBV15
ASSLGGDEQF,TRBV5-1
ASSLEGQLWDEQY,TRBV5-1
ASSEGADKAVDTQY,TRBV6-1
ATGTGGNQPQH,TRBV6-6
ASSVAIVGSSYEQY,TRBV5-1
ASRTGTGGHEQY,TRBV28
ASQNRGPNEQF,TRBV23-1
ASSWTWLGEQY,TRBV6-5
AISETGGANTGELF,TRBV10-3
ASSLDSEAF,TRBV5-4
ASSLPRQSNQPQH,TRBV28
ASSHGGQTEYEQY,TRBV7-9
ASAGAGETQY,TRBV28
ASSWGVSGNTIY,TRBV6-6
ASSLTAGTSMY,TRBV14
ASSLFPRVNNSPLH,TRBV19
ASSFQLQDNYGYT,TRBV5-4
ASSLQSNQPQH,TRBV28
ASSFFPPSGRSYEQY,TRBV7-9
ASSSGGGPTEAF,TRBV5-8
ASSEGGGTQY,TRBV2
ASSPRNGDSPLH,TRBV18
ASRPSGIGVEEQY,TRBV7-3
ASSLSLEQF,TRBV11-2
ASSPILDTQY,TRBV7-9
AWTRTSSYNEQF,TRBV30
ALIQGEAF,TRBV30
ASSRGTSGLYEQY,TRBV4-1
ASSLSASAGQDTQY,TRBV11-2
ASSPSDAYEQY,TRBV18